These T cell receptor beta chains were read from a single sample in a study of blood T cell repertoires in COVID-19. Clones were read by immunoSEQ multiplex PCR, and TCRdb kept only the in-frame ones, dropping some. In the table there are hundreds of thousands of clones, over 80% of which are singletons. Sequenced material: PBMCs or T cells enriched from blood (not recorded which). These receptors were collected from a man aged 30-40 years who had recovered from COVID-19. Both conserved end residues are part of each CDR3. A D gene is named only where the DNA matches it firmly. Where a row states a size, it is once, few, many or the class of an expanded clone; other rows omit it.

TGTGCCACCAGTGATATCCGTGGAGGTAATCAGACCCAGTACTTC	CATSDIRGGNQTQYF	TRBV24-1	TRBJ2-5	.	.
TGCGCCAGCAGCCGGACAGGGGTGGCCTACGAGCAGTACTTC	CASSRTGVAYEQYF	TRBV10-1	TRBJ2-7	TRBD1	.
TGTGCCAGTAGTATAGTGACAATGGGCACTGAAGCTTTCTTT	CASSIVTMGTEAFF	TRBV19	TRBJ1-1	.	many
TGCGCCAGCAGCTTGTTCCGGGCAGATACGCAGTATTTT	CASSLFRADTQYF	TRBV5-1	TRBJ2-3	.	once
TGCGCCAGCAGCGTGGAGAGCAAAAACATTCAGTACTTC	CASSVESKNIQYF	TRBV5-1	TRBJ2-4	.	.
TGTGCCAGCAGCCCCGAGTTTGAGAACTATGGCTACACCTTC	CASSPEFENYGYTF	TRBV5-4	TRBJ1-2	.	.
TGTGCCAGCAGCTTAGTGGGACAGGGTTACAATGAGCAGTTCTTC	CASSLVGQGYNEQFF	TRBV11-3	TRBJ2-1	TRBD1	.
TGTGCCAGCAGCTTACTAGCGGGAGGGCTCAATGAGCAGTTCTTC	CASSLLAGGLNEQFF	TRBV6-6	TRBJ2-1	TRBD2	.
TGTGCCAGTCGTCGGGGAGGGCTCTCTGCCTACGAGCAGTACTTC	CASRRGGLSAYEQYF	TRBV11-2	TRBJ2-7	TRBD2	once
TGTGCCACCGGGACAGGTTCACGGTACAATGAGCAGTTCTTC	CATGTGSRYNEQFF	TRBV5-4	TRBJ2-1	TRBD1	.
TGTGCCAGCAGCGTAGTCGGAGCGGGAGGGGACAATGAGCAGTTCTTC	CASSVVGAGGDNEQFF	TRBV9	TRBJ2-1	TRBD2	.
TGTGCCAGCAGCTTGGTTAACTACGAGCAGTACTTC	CASSLVNYEQYF	TRBV5-6	TRBJ2-7	.	.
TGTGCCAGCAGCTTAGGAGGGGGCCGCTACGAGCAGTACTTC	CASSLGGGRYEQYF	TRBV13	TRBJ2-7	TRBD1	.
TGTGCCAGCAGTCAGAGTTCGAGACAGGGGACAGAGACCCAGTACTTC	CASSQSSRQGTETQYF	TRBV5-4	TRBJ2-5	TRBD1	once
TGTGCCACCAGTGACGGACTTCGTTACCCCACCGGGGAGCTGTTTTTT	CATSDGLRYPTGELFF	TRBV24-1	TRBJ2-2	.	.
TGTGCTACAGGACGGAATAATGAAAAACTGTTTTTT	CATGRNNEKLFF	TRBV6-5	TRBJ1-4	.	.
TGTGCCACCAGCAGAGTTGGGACTAGCGGGGCAGATACGCAGTATTTT	CATSRVGTSGADTQYF	TRBV15	TRBJ2-3	TRBD2	.
TGTGCCAGCAGCAAAAAGGGCCGGACAGCTGTCTTTGAAAAACTGTTTTTT	CASSKKGRTAVFEKLFF	TRBV21-1	TRBJ1-4	.	.
TGTGCCAGCACTTGGGAACAGGAGCTCAATGAAAAACTGTTTTTT	CASTWEQELNEKLFF	TRBV28	TRBJ1-4	.	.
TGTGCCAGCAGTTTAACAGGGGCCACCGGGGAGCTGTTTTTT	CASSLTGATGELFF	TRBV28	TRBJ2-2	TRBD1	.
TGTGCCAACCGTCGATACGACACAAACACTGAAGCTTTCTTT	CANRRYDTNTEAFF	TRBV28	TRBJ1-1	.	.
TGTGCCAGCTCCGACAGGGGCACTGAAGCTTTCTTT	CASSDRGTEAFF	TRBV6-5	TRBJ1-1	TRBD1	.
TGTGCCAGCAGCACATCCAGACAGCCGAACACTGAAGCTTTCTTT	CASSTSRQPNTEAFF	TRBV9	TRBJ1-1	.	few
TGTGCCAGCAGTGAAGCTGACAGCGGGTCTTACTACGAGCAGTACTTC	CASSEADSGSYYEQYF	TRBV6-1	TRBJ2-7	.	once
TGTGCCAGCAGCCCCCGGACTAGCGATTGGGGGAGCTACGAGCAGTACTTC	CASSPRTSDWGSYEQYF	TRBV3-1/TRBV3-2	TRBJ2-7	TRBD2	.
TGTGCCAGCAGCATACCGGGGGGAGAGACCCAGTACTTC	CASSIPGGETQYF	TRBV21-1	TRBJ2-5	.	.
TGTGCCTGGGGGGGACTAGCGAGCACCGGGGAGCTGTTTTTT	CAWGGLASTGELFF	TRBV30	TRBJ2-2	TRBD2	.
TGTGCCAGCAGCGCCCTAGCGCCCGCTCGCAATGAGCAGTTCTTC	CASSALAPARNEQFF	TRBV9	TRBJ2-1	.	.
TGTGCCAGCAACGGGATCCCGGAGACCCAGTACTTC	CASNGIPETQYF	TRBV28	TRBJ2-5	.	.
TGTGCCAGCTCACCAGCAGGACAGGGATCATACGAGCAGTACTTC	CASSPAGQGSYEQYF	TRBV18	TRBJ2-7	TRBD1	.
TGTGCCAGTAGTACGAGACAGGGGGGGCGCGAGCAGTACTTC	CASSTRQGGREQYF	TRBV19	TRBJ2-7	TRBD1	.
TGCGCCAGCAGTCAATCACATGTATATCAGCCCCAGCATTTT	CASSQSHVYQPQHF	TRBV23-1	TRBJ1-5	.	.
TGTGCCAGCAGCCAAGAATCGGGACAACAGTTCCCCCACTATGGCTACACCTTC	CASSQESGQQFPHYGYTF	TRBV3-1/TRBV3-2	TRBJ1-2	.	.
TGTGCCAGCAGCTTCACAGGGGGAGAGACCCAGTACTTC	CASSFTGGETQYF	TRBV5-6	TRBJ2-5	TRBD1	.
TGTGCCAGCAGTTCCCCAGGGGTGCGGACTGAAGCTTTCTTT	CASSSPGVRTEAFF	TRBV27	TRBJ1-1	.	.
TGCAGCGTTCGGGGACAGGGACCTAATGAAAAACTGTTTTTT	CSVRGQGPNEKLFF	TRBV29-1	TRBJ1-4	TRBD1	.
TGCGCCACCAGTGATGGACAGGGGCTTTCGGGCTCCTACAATGAGCAGTTCTTC	CATSDGQGLSGSYNEQFF	TRBV10-1	TRBJ2-1	TRBD1	.
TGTGCCAGCAGCTCCGCAAGGACTAGCGGGAGATCCAATGAGCAGTTCTTC	CASSSARTSGRSNEQFF	TRBV5-5	TRBJ2-1	TRBD2	.
TGCGCCAGCAGCCGACAACTTGGAGACAGTACCTACGAGCAGTACTTC	CASSRQLGDSTYEQYF	TRBV4-3	TRBJ2-7	.	.
TGTGCCAGCAGTCAAGGACTAGCGGGAACGGGAGGGATAGATACGCAGTATTTT	CASSQGLAGTGGIDTQYF	TRBV28	TRBJ2-3	TRBD2	.
TGTGCCAGCAGTGAATCTGGGGGACTCCAAGAGACCCAGTACTTC	CASSESGGLQETQYF	TRBV25-1	TRBJ2-5	.	.
TGTGCCAGCAGTACCTGGACAAAAGCTTTCTTT	CASSTWTKAFF	TRBV6-5	TRBJ1-1	.	few
TGTGCCAGCAGCCACCCAGGGACCGGGGAGCTGTTTTTT	CASSHPGTGELFF	TRBV3-1/TRBV3-2	TRBJ2-2	.	.
TGTGCCAGCCGCCAGGGGGCGGGAATCCACGAGCAGTACTTC	CASRQGAGIHEQYF	TRBV6-5	TRBJ2-7	TRBD1	.
TGTGCCAGCAGCTTTTTGGTTATAGCGGGAGAGGGCGGCTACGAGCAGTACTTC	CASSFLVIAGEGGYEQYF	TRBV7-2	TRBJ2-7	TRBD2	.
TGTGCCAGCAGCGTAGGGTTGAGCTCCTACGAGCAGTACTTC	CASSVGLSSYEQYF	TRBV9	TRBJ2-7	.	.
TGTGCCAGCAGCCAAGATCTTGTGGGGGCAGGGTCACCCCTCCACTTT	CASSQDLVGAGSPLHF	TRBV14	TRBJ1-6	.	.
TGTGCCAGCTCACCCGGGACATTTGGAAACACCATATATTTT	CASSPGTFGNTIYF	TRBV18	TRBJ1-3	.	.
TGTGCCAGCAGCCGGAATCAGGGGAACACTGAAGCTTTCTTT	CASSRNQGNTEAFF	TRBV11-2	TRBJ1-1	.	once
TGCGCCAGCAACGGACTAGCCTACAATGAGCAGTTCTTC	CASNGLAYNEQFF	TRBV5-1	TRBJ2-1	TRBD2	.
TGTGCCTGGACGAGGGGGAGTTTGGCCGAGCAGTACTTC	CAWTRGSLAEQYF	TRBV30	TRBJ2-7	.	.
TGTGCCAGCAGCTCCATAGCGGGGGCCTACGAGCAGTACTTC	CASSSIAGAYEQYF	TRBV7-2	TRBJ2-7	TRBD2	once
TGTGCCATCAGCCCTAGTACTAGCACAGATACGCAGTATTTT	CAISPSTSTDTQYF	TRBV10-3	TRBJ2-3	.	.
TGTGCCAGCAGTAGCAGGGGGTCCTACGAGCAGTACTTC	CASSSRGSYEQYF	TRBV6-5	TRBJ2-7	TRBD1	.
TGCAGCGTACGCAGCGGATACTATGAGCAGTACTTC	CSVRSGYYEQYF	TRBV29-1	TRBJ2-7	.	.
TGTGCCAGCAGCGTAGGTTCAGTGACAGGGGGATCACCCCTCCACTTT	CASSVGSVTGGSPLHF	TRBV9	TRBJ1-6	TRBD1	.
TGTGCCAGCAGCTCCATCCCGGGACAGGTCGGTTCCGGGGAGCTGTTTTTT	CASSSIPGQVGSGELFF	TRBV7-9	TRBJ2-2	TRBD1	.
TGTGCCAGCAGTCCGACGGACAGGCCATACGAGCAGTACTTC	CASSPTDRPYEQYF	TRBV2	TRBJ2-7	TRBD1	.
TGTGCCAGCAGTATGACAGCCTCCTATGGCTACACCTTC	CASSMTASYGYTF	TRBV12-3/TRBV12-4	TRBJ1-2	.	.